The TCR beta chain under discussion was sequenced for a study of T cells in Graves' hyperthyroidism and ophthalmopathy. Trimming removed 0 bases at V and 1 base at J, with 10 bases between. CDR1 SGHRS and CDR2 YFSETQ come from the germline V gene. The CDR3 covers 15 residues. Stable Graves' hyperthyroidism meant no ophthalmopathy progression within 18 months. This clonotype was observed at least ten times. RNA transcripts gave rise to amplified TCR beta CDR3 regions. During a first-round RT-PCR of the TCR CDR3, the HTBI primer set was used. TCRdb fed the multiplex PCR reads into MiXCR, producing one record per CDR3 protein. This sample has 600,000 to 800,000 distinct CDR3 sequences, with over 35% found just once.

The source is a middle-aged woman with Graves' hyperthyroidism. The sample taken for sequencing was blood. The chain links TRBV5-1 to TRBJ1-1; D unclear. CDR3 bases: TGCGCCAGCAGCTTGGCTGGACGGCAGAACACTGAAGCTTTCTTT. Translation gives CASSLAGRQNTEAFF.